A single sample is the source of the 6 T cell receptor beta chains below, sequenced in a study of blood T cell repertoires in COVID-19. Sequencing was performed with immunoSEQ multiplex PCR; in TCRdb, only in-frame clones are kept and a portion is missing. Seen here are a few hundred thousand clones, about nine tenths observed once, and the top ten hold about 2%. Material: peripheral blood. The receptor set was obtained from a man between 18 and 35 years old with active or convalescent COVID-19.

The chain carries TRBV3-1 (or the pseudogene TRBV3-2) and TRBJ2-3; 8 nucleotides agree with TRBD1. V shed 3 bases and J 6 bases; nucleotides not matched to a gene: 2. This CDR3 comprises 13 residues. The germline V gene has CDR1 LGHDT and CDR2 YNNKEL (reference sequence). The CDR3 is CASSHRQGDTQYF. The CDR3 DNA is TGTGCCAGCAGCCACCGACAGGGGGATACGCAGTATTTT.

The rearrangement joins TRBV4-3 to TRBJ2-2, with TRBD2 as a possible D gene (5 bases). The V end lost 0 bases, the J end lost 1 base, and 15 bases lay between the germline ends. In germline, CDR1 is LGHNA, CDR2 YSLEER. The CDR3 runs to 18 residues. Written as DNA, the CDR3 is TGCGCCAGCAGCCAAGAAAGGCGGGCCGCAGGGAACACCGGGGAGCTGTTTTTT. Its translation is CASSQERRAAGNTGELFF.

The chain employs TRBV19 and TRBJ1-6; weak D call: TRBD1 (5 bases). Germline V gene data show CDR1 as LNHDA and CDR2 as SQIVND (reference sequence). V dropped 9 bases and J dropped 5 bases, with 17 bases sitting between them. The CDR3 sequence is 15 residues long. The DNA for the CDR3 is TGTGCCAGCAACACCAACCCGGGGGATAATTCACCCCTCCACTTT. This codes for CASNTNPGDNSPLHF.

CDR3 amino acids: CASSRREGPQHF. The CDR3 DNA reads as TGTGCCAGCAGCCGCCGGGAAGGACCCCAGCATTTT. This chain links TRBV3-1 (or the pseudogene TRBV3-2) with TRBJ1-5; D uncertain. The germline V and J ends were trimmed by 4 bases and 10 bases, with 11 bases remaining between them. The CDR3 extends over 12 amino acids. Germline values: CDR1 LGHDT, CDR2 YNNKEL (reference sequence).

The rearrangement joins TRBV13 to TRBJ1-2, with D possibly matching TRBD1 (5 bases). Trimming left V 7 bases short and J 9 bases short, with 24 bases between. This CDR3 has 15 residues. Germline V gene lookup returns CDR1 PRHDT and CDR2 FYEKMQ (reference sequence). CDR3 protein: CASTALTGTGSSYTF. The CDR3 DNA follows: TGTGCCAGCACAGCCCTAACCGGGACTGGGAGCAGCTACACCTTC.

This chain joins TRBV27 and TRBJ1-5, with 7 bases fitting TRBD1. V was clipped by 5 bases and J by 6 bases; unmatched bases: 10. This CDR3 region has 15 residues. Germline assignment: CDR1 MNHEY and CDR2 SMNVEV (reference sequence). This CDR3 is CASSPMRQGGQPQHF. The DNA of the CDR3 is TGTGCCAGCAGTCCGATGCGTCAGGGGGGTCAGCCCCAGCATTTT.